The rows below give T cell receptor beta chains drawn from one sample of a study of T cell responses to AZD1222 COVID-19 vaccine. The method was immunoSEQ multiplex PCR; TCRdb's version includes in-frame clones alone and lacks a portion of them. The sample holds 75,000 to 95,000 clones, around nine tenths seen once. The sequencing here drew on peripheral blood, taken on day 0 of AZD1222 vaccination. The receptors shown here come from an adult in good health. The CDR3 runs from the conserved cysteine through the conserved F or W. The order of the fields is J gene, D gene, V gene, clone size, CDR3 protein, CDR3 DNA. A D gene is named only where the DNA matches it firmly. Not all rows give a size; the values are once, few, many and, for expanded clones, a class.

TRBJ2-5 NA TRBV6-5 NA CASRAQGSPVETQYF TGTGCCAGCAGGGCCCAGGGGTCCCCAGTCGAGACCCAGTACTTC
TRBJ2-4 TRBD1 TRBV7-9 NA CASSRRRDRGKNIQYF TGTGCCAGCAGCCGACGCCGGGACAGGGGCAAAAACATTCAGTACTTC
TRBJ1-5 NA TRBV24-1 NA CATAPGEVNQPQHF TGTGCCACCGCCCCAGGGGAGGTGAATCAGCCCCAGCATTTT
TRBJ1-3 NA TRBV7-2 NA CASSFQSRIPGNTIYF TGTGCCAGCAGCTTCCAAAGCAGGATTCCTGGAAACACCATATATTTT
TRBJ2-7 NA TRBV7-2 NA CASSLEAFAYEQYF TGTGCCAGCAGCTTAGAGGCATTCGCCTACGAGCAGTACTTC
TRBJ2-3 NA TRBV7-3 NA CASSLTSLPRDTQYF TGTGCCAGCAGCTTAACGTCTCTACCTCGAGATACGCAGTATTTT
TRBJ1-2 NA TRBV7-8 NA CASSTANYGYTF TGTGCCAGCAGCACAGCAAACTATGGCTACACCTTC
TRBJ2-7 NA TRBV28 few CASRRDLGPSYEQYF TGTGCCAGCAGAAGGGACCTCGGACCTTCCTACGAGCAGTACTTC
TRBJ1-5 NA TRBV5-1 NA CASSTRKSYQPQHF TGCGCCAGCAGCACCCGTAAGTCATATCAGCCCCAGCATTTT
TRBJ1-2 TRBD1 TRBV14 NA CASSQEDRGNYGYTF TGTGCCAGCAGCCAAGAGGACAGGGGGAACTATGGCTACACCTTC
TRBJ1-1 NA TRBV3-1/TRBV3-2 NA CASSTRQLLNTEAFF TGTGCCAGCAGCACTCGACAGCTCCTTAACACTGAAGCTTTCTTT
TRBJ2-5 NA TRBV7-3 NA CASSLTRAQTQYF TGTGCCAGCAGCTTAACTCGTGCTCAGACCCAGTACTTC
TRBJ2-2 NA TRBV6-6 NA CASSYSAPGELFF TGTGCCAGCAGTTATAGTGCCCCCGGGGAGCTGTTTTTT
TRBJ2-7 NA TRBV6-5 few CASSLDSTYEQYF TGTGCCAGCAGTTTGGACAGCACCTACGAGCAGTACTTC
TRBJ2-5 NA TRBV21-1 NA CASSKVGASGGRNQETQYF TGTGCCAGCAGCAAAGTAGGTGCTAGCGGGGGGAGGAACCAAGAGACCCAGTACTTC
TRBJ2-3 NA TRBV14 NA CASSQGGTADTQYF TGTGCCAGCAGCCAAGGGGGGACGGCAGATACGCAGTATTTT
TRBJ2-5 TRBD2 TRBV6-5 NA CASSRTSGSRAQYF TGTGCCAGCAGCCGGACTAGCGGGAGCCGGGCCCAGTACTTC
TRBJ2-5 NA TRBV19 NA CASSILWGPQETQYF TGTGCCAGTAGTATTTTGTGGGGCCCGCAAGAGACCCAGTACTTC
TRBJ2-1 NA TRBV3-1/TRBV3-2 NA CASSQALGSASYNEQFF TGTGCCAGCAGCCAAGCACTAGGAAGCGCGTCCTACAATGAGCAGTTCTTC